The T cell receptor (beta chain) under discussion was sequenced for a study of technical replicates of blood from a few donors. Repertoires were generated with immunoSEQ multiplex PCR, while TCRdb's copy carries only in-frame clones and drops some. Of roughly 100,000 clones in the sample, 95% were seen once. CDR3 size: 13 residues. Germline V gene lookup returns CDR1 GTSNPN and CDR2 SVGIG (reference sequence). Losses at the gene ends were 2 bases for V and 6 bases for J; bases not matched to a gene: 1. The genes are TRBV30 and TRBJ1-6, with 7 nucleotides matching TRBD1. The sequenced material came from T cells isolated from PBMCs. This receptor was taken from a human donor in good health. The CDR3 region is CAWSNRGNSPLHF. The CDR3 DNA is TGTGCCTGGAGTAACAGGGGTAATTCACCCCTCCACTTT. The entire variable domain, with the rest obtained from reference TRBV30 and TRBJ1-6, is as follows: SQTIHQWPATLVQPVGSPLSLECTVEGTSNPNLYWYRQAAGRGLQLLFYSVGIGQISSEVPQNLSASRPQDRQFILSSKKLLLSDSGFYLCAWSNRGNSPLHFGNGTRLTVT.